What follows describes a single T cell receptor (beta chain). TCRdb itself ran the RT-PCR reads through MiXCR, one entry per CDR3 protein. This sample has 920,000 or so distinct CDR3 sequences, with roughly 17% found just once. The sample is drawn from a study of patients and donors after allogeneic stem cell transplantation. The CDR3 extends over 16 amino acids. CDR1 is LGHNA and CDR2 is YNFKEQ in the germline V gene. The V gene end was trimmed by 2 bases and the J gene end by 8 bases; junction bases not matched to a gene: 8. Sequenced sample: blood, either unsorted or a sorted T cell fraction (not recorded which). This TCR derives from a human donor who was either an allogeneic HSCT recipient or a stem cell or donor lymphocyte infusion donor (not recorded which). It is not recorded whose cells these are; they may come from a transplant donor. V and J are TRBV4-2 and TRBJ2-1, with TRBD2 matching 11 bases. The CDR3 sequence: CASSQITSGGLDEQFF. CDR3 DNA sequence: TGTGCCAGCAGCCAAATAACTAGCGGGGGATTAGATGAGCAGTTCTTC.